A single sample gave rise to the 21 T cell receptor beta chains below, sequenced in a study of OX40 agonist ivuxolimab in advanced cancers. Library generation was performed with the immunoSEQ multiplex PCR assay. In its TCRdb copy, this immuneACCESS table keeps in-frame sequences only and misses some clones. Where compared with another copy, unresolved V genes explain less than half of these, and the others have no known cause. This sample lists 78,000 or so clones; roughly 90% were detected once. Together, the top ten hold 0.78% of the sample. Sequencing was performed on CD4+ or CD8+ T cells sorted from blood, taken in a trial of the OX40 agonist ivuxolimab. The receptor set was obtained from an adult with an advanced solid tumor such as melanoma, head and neck, liver or kidney cancer.

The J gene is TRBJ1-6, the V gene TRBV5-4; D is possibly TRBD1 (5 bases). The germline gives CDR1 SGHNT, CDR2 YYREEE (reference sequence). This CDR3 spans 14 amino acids. With 0 bases removed from V and 7 bases from J, the gap between germline ends came to 8 bases. The CDR3: CASSLGQLNSPLHF. CDR3 nucleotides: TGTGCCAGCAGCTTGGGACAGTTAAATTCACCCCTCCACTTT.

The J gene is TRBJ2-6, the V gene TRBV5-1; perhaps TRBD2 as D (5 bases). V lost 2 bases to trimming and J lost 0 bases, with 6 bases between them. This CDR3 has 15 amino acids. Germline CDR1 reads SGHRS; CDR2 reads YFSETQ. CDR3 amino acids: CASSLGSSGANVLTF. Written as DNA, the CDR3 is TGCGCCAGCAGCTTAGGGAGCTCTGGGGCCAACGTCCTGACTTTC.

V gene TRBV21-1 combines with J gene TRBJ1-5. TRBV21-1 is shown as a pseudogene. This CDR3 is 16 amino acids long. The CDR3 reads CASSEPRLLSNQPQHF. The CDR3 region has the DNA TGTGCCAGCAGCGAACCCCGGCTACTTAGCAATCAGCCCCAGCATTTT.

The chain combines TRBV6-6 with TRBJ2-5; 7 positions match TRBD1. Looked up from germline, CDR1 is MNHNY and CDR2 is SVGAGI (reference sequence). The V gene end was trimmed by 6 bases and the J gene end by 4 bases; junction bases not matched to a gene: 5. The CDR3 runs to 13 residues. In DNA, the CDR3 is TGTGCCAGCAGCCTGGACAGGTTAGAGACCCAGTACTTC. Its protein is CASSLDRLETQYF.

The gene calls are TRBV28 and TRBJ1-5; no clear D. Germline V CDR1 and CDR2: MDHEN, SYDVKM. V dropped 2 bases and J dropped 1 base, with 12 bases sitting between them. This CDR3 is 16 amino acids long. The CDR3 reads CASSLDGGASNQPQHF. DNA of the CDR3: TGTGCCAGCAGTTTAGATGGAGGAGCCAGCAATCAGCCCCAGCATTTT.

The chain links TRBV4-1 to TRBJ2-5; 8 bases align to TRBD2. This CDR3 region has 17 residues. V lost 2 bases to trimming and J lost 3 bases; unmatched junction nucleotides: 11. Germline V gene sequence: CDR1 MGHRA, CDR2 YSYEKL. The DNA for the CDR3 is TGCGCCAGCAGCCAACCACTTACGCGAGCGGGGGAAGAGACCCAGTACTTC. It codes for CASSQPLTRAGEETQYF.

The rearrangement uses TRBV7-8 and TRBJ2-7; D remains ambiguous. Germline values: CDR1 SGHVS, CDR2 FQNEAQ. V was trimmed by 1 base and J by 0 bases, leaving 7 bases between them. The CDR3 is made up of 14 amino acids. Written as DNA, the CDR3 is TGTGCCAGCAGCTTAGGTTCAGTCTCCTACGAGCAGTACTTC. Encoded protein: CASSLGSVSYEQYF.

With respect to this clone: Mismatch with germline at one junction end may stem from a read error. The rearrangement links TRBV7-7 to TRBJ2-2; D remains unclear. The V gene's germline CDR1 is SSHAT and CDR2 FNYEAQ (reference sequence). This CDR3 has 13 amino acids. The chain's CDR3 is CASSPDFAGELFF. CDR3 nucleotides: TGTGCTAGCAGCCCAGACTTCGCCGGGGAGCTGTTTTTT.

V usage is TRBV27 and J usage is TRBJ2-5; D not certain. The V gene lost 5 bases and the J gene lost 5 bases, with 12 bases spanning the gap. This CDR3 has 13 amino acids. The V gene's germline CDR1 is MNHEY and CDR2 SMNVEV (reference sequence). CDR3 sequence reads: CASSARSGETQYF. DNA for the CDR3: TGTGCCAGCAGTGCCCGTTCTGGGGAGACCCAGTACTTC.

The chain is built from TRBV11-2 and TRBJ1-2; 8 nucleotides agree with TRBD1. CDR1 is SGHAT and CDR2 is FQNNGV in the germline V gene. The junction had 17 bases not matched to a gene; V was cut back by 3 bases and J by 5 bases. CDR3 length: 18 amino acids. CDR3 region: CASSFTPAAGQVLYGYTF. Here the CDR3 DNA reads TGTGCCAGCAGCTTCACTCCTGCGGCGGGACAGGTCTTATATGGCTACACCTTC.

The rearrangement links TRBV2 to TRBJ2-1; 10 nucleotides line up with TRBD2. CDR1 and CDR2 (germline): SNHLY, FYNNEI. The CDR3 runs 19 residues. Germline trimming cut 6 bases from V and 0 bases from J; bases unmatched to any gene: 14. The CDR3 DNA reads as TGTGCCAGCAGATTTAGCGGGGGGACCTCTCGGAGCTCCTACAATGAGCAGTTCTTC. It is translated as CASRFSGGTSRSSYNEQFF.

In its sample, this clone was seen once. The gene calls are TRBV5-4 and TRBJ2-3, with 9 bases matching TRBD2. This CDR3 is built from 15 residues. Trimming removed 2 bases from V and 2 bases from J; junction bases left unmatched: 3. Per germline, CDR1 SGHNT and CDR2 YYREEE (reference sequence). The CDR3 loop is CASSFSGGTTDTQYF. DNA of the CDR3: TGTGCCAGCAGCTTTAGCGGGGGCACCACAGATACGCAGTATTTT.

The chain joins TRBV6-5 to TRBJ1-1, with D unclear. The length of the CDR3 is 15 residues. V dropped 2 bases and J dropped 2 bases, with 12 bases sitting between them. Germline V CDR1 and CDR2: MNHEY, SVGAGI. CDR3 sequence (DNA): TGTGCCAGCAGTTACGACTATAGGTTCAACACTGAAGCTTTCTTT. It encodes CASSYDYRFNTEAFF.

V and J are TRBV15 and TRBJ1-5; D is unclear. The CDR3 loop spans 14 amino acids. The V and J ends lost 8 bases and 0 bases respectively, with 11 bases between them. Germline CDR1 reads LNHNV; CDR2 reads YYDKDF (reference sequence). The CDR3 nucleotides read TGTGCCACCGGGAGGGATTATAGCAATCAGCCCCAGCATTTT. Translating it yields CATGRDYSNQPQHF.

The gene calls are TRBV28 and TRBJ1-2; D might be TRBD1 (5 bases). Trimming left V 6 bases short and J 4 bases short, with 12 bases between. The germline gives CDR1 MDHEN, CDR2 SYDVKM. The CDR3 consists of 13 residues. The DNA for the CDR3 is TGTGCCAGCAGCACCTCCGGGGGCTATGGCTACACCTTC. Protein product: CASSTSGGYGYTF.

The chain couples TRBV10-3 to TRBJ2-1; 14 nucleotides match TRBD2. With V trimmed by 8 bases and J by 7 bases, 10 bases remained unmatched. The CDR3 runs to 16 residues. CDR1 and CDR2 (germline): ENHRY, SYGVKD. CDR3 amino acids: CAIARLAGGSYNEQFF. CDR3 DNA: TGTGCCATCGCTAGACTAGCGGGAGGGTCTTATAATGAGCAGTTCTTC.

The V call is TRBV7-8, the J call TRBJ1-2; the D is unclear. Germline V gene data show CDR1 as SGHVS and CDR2 as FQNEAQ. The length of the CDR3 is 14 residues. Trimming pared 4 bases from V and 5 bases from J, leaving 14 bases between. As DNA, the CDR3 is TGTGCCAGCAGCTCCACCCTTTCTACGTATGGCTACACCTTC. Translating gives CASSSTLSTYGYTF.

The chain is built from TRBV5-1 and TRBJ2-2; no clear D gene. The V end was cut by 4 bases, the J end by 5 bases, with 15 bases between. The CDR3 contains 15 residues. Germline CDR1 and CDR2: SGHRS and YFSETQ. The CDR3 reads CASSPSSPKTGELFF. CDR3 coding DNA: TGCGCCAGCAGCCCCTCCTCCCCCAAGACCGGGGAGCTGTTTTTT.

V is TRBV11-2 and J is TRBJ2-7; tentative D call: TRBD2 (5 bases). The V end was cut by 2 bases, the J end by 7 bases, with 12 bases between. Germline-derived CDR1 and CDR2 are SGHAT and FQNNGV. This CDR3 is built from 13 residues. CDR3 coding DNA: TGTGCCAGCAGCTTATACACTAGGGAAGAGCAGTACTTC. Encoded protein: CASSLYTREEQYF.

This clone was seen a single time. V is TRBV6-1 and J is TRBJ2-3, with D unclear. Per the germline V gene, CDR1 is MNHNS and CDR2 is SASEGT. V gave up 5 bases and J gave up 4 bases, with 10 bases separating them. The CDR3 consists of 13 residues. As DNA, the CDR3 is TGTGCCAGCAGTATTAGACCCCCAGATACGCAGTATTTT. It translates to CASSIRPPDTQYF.

The gene calls are TRBV15 and TRBJ2-7; D remains ambiguous. CDR1 and CDR2 (germline): LNHNV, YYDKDF (reference sequence). Trimming left V 3 bases short and J 5 bases short, with 11 bases between. This CDR3 comprises 13 residues. The CDR3 DNA sequence: TGTGCCACCAGCAGGAGCTATGCGGACGAGCAGTACTTC. Protein product: CATSRSYADEQYF.